This T cell receptor (beta chain) was profiled in a study of control samples from healthy donors and cancer patients. This table comes from immunoSEQ multiplex PCR, and its TCRdb copy is limited to in-frame clones, with some not included. The sample carries 150,000 to 200,000 clones, roughly 91% recorded once. The CDR3 length is 14 residues. With V trimmed by 1 base and J by 3 bases, 0 bases remained unmatched. The germline gives CDR1 LGHDT, CDR2 YNNKEL (reference sequence). The TCR originated in a woman in her twenties or thirties in good health. Sequenced input: blood. This sequence joins TRBV3-1 (or the pseudogene TRBV3-2) and TRBJ2-7, with TRBD2 identical over 10 bases. The CDR3 is CASSQASGSYEQYF. CDR3 in DNA: TGTGCCAGCAGCCAAGCTAGCGGGAGCTACGAGCAGTACTTC.